This T cell receptor beta chain was sequenced for a study of shared clonotypes between healthy human individuals. About the research overall: Used for every donor were three CD4 naive, three CD4 memory, two CD8 naive and one CD8 memory plate.

Sequencing was performed with immunoSEQ multiplex PCR; in TCRdb, only in-frame clones are kept and a portion is missing. The sample lists about 1.1 million clones; approximately 80% were seen once. Germline CDR1 and CDR2: SGDLS and YYNGEE. The length of the CDR3 is 15 residues. The V segment lost 4 bases and the J segment 8 bases; nucleotides outside the gene matches: 14. The origin of this receptor is a man aged 18 to 30 in good health. Some clones in this sample may be carry-over from other donors' samples. Sequencing was done on a sample of memory CD4+ T cells from PBMCs. The subset denotes: CD45RA-negative fraction. V is TRBV9 and J is TRBJ1-2; 7 bases map to TRBD1. The CDR3 nucleotides are TGTGCCAGCAGCAGGGGGCAATTCCCCCATGAAGGCTACACCTTC. Its translation: CASSRGQFPHEGYTF.